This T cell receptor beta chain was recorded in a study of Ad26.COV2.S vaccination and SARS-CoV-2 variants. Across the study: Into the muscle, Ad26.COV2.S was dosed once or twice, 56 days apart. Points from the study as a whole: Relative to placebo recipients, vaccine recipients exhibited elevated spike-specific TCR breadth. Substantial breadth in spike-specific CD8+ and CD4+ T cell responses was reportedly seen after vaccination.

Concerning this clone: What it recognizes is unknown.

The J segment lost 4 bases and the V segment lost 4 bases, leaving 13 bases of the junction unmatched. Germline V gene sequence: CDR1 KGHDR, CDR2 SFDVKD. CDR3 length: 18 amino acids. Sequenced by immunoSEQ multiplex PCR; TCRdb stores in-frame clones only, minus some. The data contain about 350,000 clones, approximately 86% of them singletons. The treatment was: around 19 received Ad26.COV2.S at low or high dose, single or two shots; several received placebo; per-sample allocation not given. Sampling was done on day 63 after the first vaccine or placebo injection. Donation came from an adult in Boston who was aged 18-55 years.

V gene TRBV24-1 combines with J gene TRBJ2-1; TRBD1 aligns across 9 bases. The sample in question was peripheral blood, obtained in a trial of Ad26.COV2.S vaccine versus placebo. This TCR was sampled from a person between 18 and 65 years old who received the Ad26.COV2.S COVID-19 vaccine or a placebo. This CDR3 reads CATSDTGGGQGPYNEQFF. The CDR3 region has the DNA TGTGCCACCAGTGACACTGGAGGGGGACAGGGCCCGTACAATGAGCAGTTCTTC.